This T cell receptor beta chain was identified during a study of tumor-infiltrating lymphocytes in primary liver carcinoma. Study-wide points: Overlap in tumor-adjacent and tumor-blood pairs fell below that of tumor region pairs.

This CDR3 spans 13 amino acids. The V gene end was trimmed by 5 bases and the J gene end by 4 bases; junction bases not matched to a gene: 5. Germline V gives CDR1 SGHNT, CDR2 YYREEE (reference sequence). Starting material of 500 ng total RNA yielded TCR beta cDNA via a constant-region primer. Three-round nested multiplex PCR performed with slightly modified ARM-PCR produced the TCR beta libraries. The opening two PCR rounds, around 11 cycles each, paired TRBV1-TRBV30 forward primers with a C-beta reverse primer. In TCRdb, the multiplex PCR reads were re-called with MiXCR into one record per CDR3 protein. The top ten clones hold around a sixth of a sample with about 190,000 distinct CDR3 sequences, around four fifths of them seen once. This clonotype was observed a handful of times. No antigen is known for it. DNA and RNA were both co-extracted from around 20-30 mg of bulk tissue that had not been sorted.

This sequence originates from a middle-aged man with primary liver carcinoma and hepatitis B virus infection. The chain uses TRBV5-4 and TRBJ2-5; 7 nucleotides agree with TRBD2. The sequencing sample was made of tumor tissue from primary liver carcinoma. Written as DNA, the CDR3 is TGTGCCAGCAGTCCGACTAGCATAGAGACCCAGTACTTC. It is translated as CASSPTSIETQYF.